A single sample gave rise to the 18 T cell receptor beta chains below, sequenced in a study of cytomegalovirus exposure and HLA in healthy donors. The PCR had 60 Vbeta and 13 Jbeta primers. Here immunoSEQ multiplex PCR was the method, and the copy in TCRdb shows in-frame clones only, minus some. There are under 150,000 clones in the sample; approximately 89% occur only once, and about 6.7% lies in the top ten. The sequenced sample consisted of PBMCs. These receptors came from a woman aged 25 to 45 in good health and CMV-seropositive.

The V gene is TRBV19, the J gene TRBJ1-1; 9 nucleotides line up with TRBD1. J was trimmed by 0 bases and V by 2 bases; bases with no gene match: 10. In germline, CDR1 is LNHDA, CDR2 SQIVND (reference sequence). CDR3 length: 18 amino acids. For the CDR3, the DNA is TGTGCCAGTAGTATAAAAAAAACAGGGGGCGGCATGAACACTGAAGCTTTCTTT. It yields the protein CASSIKKTGGGMNTEAFF.

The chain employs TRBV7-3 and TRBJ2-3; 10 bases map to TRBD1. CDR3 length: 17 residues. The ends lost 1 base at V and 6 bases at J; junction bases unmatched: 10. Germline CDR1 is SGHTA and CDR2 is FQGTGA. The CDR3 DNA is TGTGCCAGCAGCTTAAGTGGGACAGGGGACCGAGGGGATACGCAGTATTTT. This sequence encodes CASSLSGTGDRGDTQYF.

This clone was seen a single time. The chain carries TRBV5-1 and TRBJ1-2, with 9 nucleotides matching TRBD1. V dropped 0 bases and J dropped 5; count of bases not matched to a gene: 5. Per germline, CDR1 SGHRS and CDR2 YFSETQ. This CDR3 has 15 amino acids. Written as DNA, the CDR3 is TGCGCCAGCAGCTTGGAAGGGACAGGGCCTTATGGCTACACCTTC. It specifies CASSLEGTGPYGYTF.

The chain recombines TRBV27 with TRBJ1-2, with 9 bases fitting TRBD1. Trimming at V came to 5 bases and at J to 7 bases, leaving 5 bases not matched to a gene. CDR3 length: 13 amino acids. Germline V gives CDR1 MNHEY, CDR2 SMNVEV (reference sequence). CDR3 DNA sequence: TGTGCCAGCAGTGTGGACAGGGGCTTTGGCTACACCTTC. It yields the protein CASSVDRGFGYTF.

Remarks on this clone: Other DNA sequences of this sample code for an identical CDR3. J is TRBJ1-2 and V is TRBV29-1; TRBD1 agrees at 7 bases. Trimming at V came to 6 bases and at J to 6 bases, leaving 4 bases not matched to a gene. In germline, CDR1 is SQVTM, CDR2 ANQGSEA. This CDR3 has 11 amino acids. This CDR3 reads CSVWTGDGYTF. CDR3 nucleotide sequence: TGCAGCGTGTGGACAGGTGATGGCTACACCTTC.

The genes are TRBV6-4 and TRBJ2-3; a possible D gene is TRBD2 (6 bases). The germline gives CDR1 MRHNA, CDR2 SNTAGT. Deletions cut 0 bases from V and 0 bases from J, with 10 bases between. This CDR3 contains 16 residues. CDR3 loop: CASSDSGRGSTDTQYF. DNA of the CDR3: TGTGCCAGCAGTGACTCTGGGCGGGGAAGCACAGATACGCAGTATTTT.

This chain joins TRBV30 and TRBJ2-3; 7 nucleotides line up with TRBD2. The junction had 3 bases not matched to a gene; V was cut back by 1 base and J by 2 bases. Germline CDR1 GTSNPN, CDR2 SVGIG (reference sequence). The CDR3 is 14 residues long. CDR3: CAWSGGGDTDTQYF. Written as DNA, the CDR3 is TGTGCCTGGAGTGGGGGAGGGGACACAGATACGCAGTATTTT.

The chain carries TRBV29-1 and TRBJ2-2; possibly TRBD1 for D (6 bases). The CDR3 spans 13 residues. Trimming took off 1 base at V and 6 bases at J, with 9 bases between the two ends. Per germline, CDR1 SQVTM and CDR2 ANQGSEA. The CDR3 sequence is CSVEGTVPGELFF. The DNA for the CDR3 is TGCAGCGTTGAAGGGACAGTACCCGGGGAGCTGTTTTTT.

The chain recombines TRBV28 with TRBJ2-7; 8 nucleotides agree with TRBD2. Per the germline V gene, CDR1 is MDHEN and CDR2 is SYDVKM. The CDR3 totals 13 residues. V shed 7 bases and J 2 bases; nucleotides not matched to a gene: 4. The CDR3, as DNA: TGTGCCAGCAACGAGCGGGAGCCCTACGAGCAGTACTTC. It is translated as CASNEREPYEQYF.

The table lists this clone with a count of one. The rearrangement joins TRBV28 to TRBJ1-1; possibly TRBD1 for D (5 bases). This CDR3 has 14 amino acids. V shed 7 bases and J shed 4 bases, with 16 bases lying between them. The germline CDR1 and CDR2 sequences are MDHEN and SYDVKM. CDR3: CASTLGQGTTEAFF. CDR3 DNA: TGTGCCAGCACTCTCGGTCAGGGTACCACTGAAGCTTTCTTT.

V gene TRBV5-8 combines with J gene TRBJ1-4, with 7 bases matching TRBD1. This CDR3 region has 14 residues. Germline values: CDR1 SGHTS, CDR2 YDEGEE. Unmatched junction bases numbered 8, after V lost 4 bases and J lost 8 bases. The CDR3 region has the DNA TGTGCCAGCAGCCGACAGGGAGGAATCGAAAAACTGTTTTTT. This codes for CASSRQGGIEKLFF.

CDR3: CASSPLGTMGGSRGYTF. CDR3 coding DNA: TGTGCCAGCAGCCCCCTGGGTACGATGGGGGGGTCGAGAGGCTACACCTTC. The chain couples TRBV11-2 to TRBJ1-2; TRBD1 might be the D (5 bases). CDR3 length: 17 residues. The germline V and J ends were trimmed by 5 bases and 8 bases, with 27 bases remaining between them. CDR1 and CDR2 (germline): SGHAT, FQNNGV.

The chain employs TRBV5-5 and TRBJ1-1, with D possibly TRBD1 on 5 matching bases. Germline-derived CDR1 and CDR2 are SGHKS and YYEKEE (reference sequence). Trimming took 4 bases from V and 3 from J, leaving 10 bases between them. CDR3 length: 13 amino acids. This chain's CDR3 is CASSGTVYTEAFF. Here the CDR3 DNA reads TGTGCCAGCAGCGGGACTGTTTACACTGAAGCTTTCTTT.

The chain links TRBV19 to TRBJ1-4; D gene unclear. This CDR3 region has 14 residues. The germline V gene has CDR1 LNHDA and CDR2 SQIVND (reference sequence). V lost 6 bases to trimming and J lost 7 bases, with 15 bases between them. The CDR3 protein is CASRTGGTGEKLFF. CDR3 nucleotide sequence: TGTGCCAGTAGGACGGGAGGTACCGGTGAAAAACTGTTTTTT.

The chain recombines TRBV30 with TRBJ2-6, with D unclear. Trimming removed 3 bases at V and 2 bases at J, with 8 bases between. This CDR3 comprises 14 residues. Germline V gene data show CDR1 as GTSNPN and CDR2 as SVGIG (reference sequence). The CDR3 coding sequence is TGTGCCTGGAGGGCAATCACTGGGGCCAACGTCCTGACTTTC. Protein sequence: CAWRAITGANVLTF.

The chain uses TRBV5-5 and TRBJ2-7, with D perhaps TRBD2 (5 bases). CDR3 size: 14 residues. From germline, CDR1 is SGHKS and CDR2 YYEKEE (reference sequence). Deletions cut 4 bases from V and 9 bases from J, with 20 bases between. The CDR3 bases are TGTGCCAGCAGCACGGACGGGGTAATGGGTGTGCAGTACTTC. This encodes CASSTDGVMGVQYF.

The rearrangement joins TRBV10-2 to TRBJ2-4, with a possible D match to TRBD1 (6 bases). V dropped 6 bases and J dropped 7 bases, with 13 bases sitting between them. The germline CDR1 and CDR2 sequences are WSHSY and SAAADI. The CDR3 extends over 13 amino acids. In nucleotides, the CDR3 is TGCGCCAGCAGAGCTGGACAGTCTAACATTCAGTACTTC. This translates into CASRAGQSNIQYF.

Here the CDR3 DNA reads TGTGCCAGCAGAACACAGGGGGCTAACTATGGCTACACCTTC. Translated, it gives CASRTQGANYGYTF. The chain carries TRBV28 and TRBJ1-2; 8 bases are a match to TRBD1. The CDR3 is 14 amino acids. V lost 6 bases to trimming and J lost 0 bases; unmatched junction nucleotides: 3. CDR1 and CDR2 (germline): MDHEN, SYDVKM.